This is a list of T cell receptor beta chains from one sample in a study of vaccination effects on CD4 cells after COVID-19. What these receptors recognize is not known. The repertoire was sequenced with immunoSEQ multiplex PCR; TCRdb's copy has only in-frame clones and lacks some. The data show about 50,000 clones, 74% seen once. Material: CD4+ T cells from PBMCs cultured without peptide, obtained after COVID-19 vaccination. These receptors all stem from a human donor who had a prior SARS-CoV-2 infection. Each CDR3 is given with its conserved first and last residue. The order of the fields is CDR3 DNA, CDR3 protein, V gene, clone size, J gene, D gene. A D gene is named only where the DNA matches it firmly. Where a row states a size, it is once, few, many or the class of an expanded clone; other rows omit it.

TGCGCCAGCAGCACAGGGGACACAGATACGCAGTATTTT	CASSTGDTDTQYF	TRBV5-1	few	TRBJ2-3	TRBD1
TGTGCCAGCAGCTCCTACGCGGGAGGAGGGCAGACCCAGTACTTC	CASSSYAGGGQTQYF	TRBV11-3	.	TRBJ2-5	TRBD2
TGTGCCAGCAGCGTAGGGCCCCCCGACCTTTACGAGCAGTACTTC	CASSVGPPDLYEQYF	TRBV9	.	TRBJ2-7	.
TGTGCCAGCAGCCCGGGCGGGGGGGCCCGCAATGAGCAGTTCTTC	CASSPGGGARNEQFF	TRBV7-3	once	TRBJ2-1	TRBD2
TGTGCCAGCAGACTGCGACAGGGACCCACGGAGACCCAGTACTTC	CASRLRQGPTETQYF	TRBV6-5	.	TRBJ2-5	TRBD1
TGTGCCAGCAGCGTAGGGGTCAGCGGGGGGGCCGGCGGGGAGCTGTTTTTT	CASSVGVSGGAGGELFF	TRBV9	.	TRBJ2-2	TRBD2
TGCGCCAGCAGTGAGTCGAAGGGACCGGACAATGAGCAGTTCTTC	CASSESKGPDNEQFF	TRBV10-1	.	TRBJ2-1	.
TGCGCCAGCCGGGACGTGTCGAGCACAGATACGCAGTATTTT	CASRDVSSTDTQYF	TRBV5-1	once	TRBJ2-3	.
TGTGCCAGCTCACCACGCCTACGGAGGGACACTGAAGCTTTCTTT	CASSPRLRRDTEAFF	TRBV18	.	TRBJ1-1	.
TGTGCCTGGAGTGTCCTAGCGGGGGAAGGGCCCCAGCATTTT	CAWSVLAGEGPQHF	TRBV30	.	TRBJ1-5	.
TGTGCCAGCAGCTTGTTAGCTTTTCTTTCAGAGACCCAGTACTTC	CASSLLAFLSETQYF	TRBV11-2	.	TRBJ2-5	.
TGTGCCAGCAGCTGGGGCCCGGGGAGGGACACTGAAGCTTTCTTT	CASSWGPGRDTEAFF	TRBV7-2	.	TRBJ1-1	.
TGCGCCAGCAGCTTGGAAGCAACTAACACTGAAGCTTTCTTT	CASSLEATNTEAFF	TRBV5-1	.	TRBJ1-1	.
TGTGCCAGCTCACCGAATCAACTAGCTGGAGAGACCCAGTACTTC	CASSPNQLAGETQYF	TRBV18	once	TRBJ2-5	.
TGTGCCAGCAGTTTACAGGGGGACTCTGGGGCCAACGTCCTGACTTTC	CASSLQGDSGANVLTF	TRBV6-2/TRBV6-3	.	TRBJ2-6	TRBD1
TGTGCCAGCAGCCTAAGTCATGGGAAAGGAGAGACCCAGTACTTC	CASSLSHGKGETQYF	TRBV6-5	.	TRBJ2-5	.
TGTGCCAGTAGTCCACAGGGCCCGCCCCAGCATTTT	CASSPQGPPQHF	TRBV19	few	TRBJ1-5	.
TGTGCCTGGAGTGTGTGGGGGACGCTAGAGTTTTCACCCCTCCACTTT	CAWSVWGTLEFSPLHF	TRBV30	.	TRBJ1-6	.
TGTGCCAGCAGCGTAGAAACGGGACTCGGAGAGACCCAGTACTTC	CASSVETGLGETQYF	TRBV9	.	TRBJ2-5	.